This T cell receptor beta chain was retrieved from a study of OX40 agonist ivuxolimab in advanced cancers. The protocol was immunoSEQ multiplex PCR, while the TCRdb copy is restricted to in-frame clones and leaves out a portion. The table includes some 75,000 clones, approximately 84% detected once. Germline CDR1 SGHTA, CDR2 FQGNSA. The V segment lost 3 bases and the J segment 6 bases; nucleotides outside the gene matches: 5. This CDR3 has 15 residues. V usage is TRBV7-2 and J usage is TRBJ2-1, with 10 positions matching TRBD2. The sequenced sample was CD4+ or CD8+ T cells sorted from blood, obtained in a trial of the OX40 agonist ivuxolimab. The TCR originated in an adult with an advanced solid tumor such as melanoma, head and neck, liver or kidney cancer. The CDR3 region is CASSFQAGGVNEQFF. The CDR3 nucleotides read TGTGCCAGCAGCTTCCAAGCGGGAGGGGTCAATGAGCAGTTCTTC.